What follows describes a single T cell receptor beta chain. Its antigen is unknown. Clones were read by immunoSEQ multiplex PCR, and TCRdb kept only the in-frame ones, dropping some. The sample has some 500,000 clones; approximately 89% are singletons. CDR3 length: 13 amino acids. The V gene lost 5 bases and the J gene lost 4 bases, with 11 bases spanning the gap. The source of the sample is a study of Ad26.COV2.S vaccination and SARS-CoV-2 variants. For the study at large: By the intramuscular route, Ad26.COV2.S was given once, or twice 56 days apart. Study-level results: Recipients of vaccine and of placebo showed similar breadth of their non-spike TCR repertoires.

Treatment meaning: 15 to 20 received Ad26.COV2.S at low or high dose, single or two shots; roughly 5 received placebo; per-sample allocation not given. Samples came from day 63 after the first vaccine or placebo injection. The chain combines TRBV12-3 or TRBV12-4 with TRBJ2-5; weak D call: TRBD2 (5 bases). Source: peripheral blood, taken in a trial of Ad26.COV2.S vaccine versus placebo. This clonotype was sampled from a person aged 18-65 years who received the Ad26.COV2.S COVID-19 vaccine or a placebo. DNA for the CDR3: TGTGCCAGCAGTACCCTCCGGGGAGAGACCCAGTACTTC. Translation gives CASSTLRGETQYF.